The source of this TCR beta chain is a study of a mutant IDH1 vaccine in newly diagnosed glioma. The wider study: Following radiotherapy alone, or alongside temozolomide cycles, vaccination was started after an interval of 4-6 weeks. Most had both radiotherapy and temozolomide beforehand; others had only one. Sex among treated patients split around 60% male, around 40% female; mean age was roughly 40 years. The study, taken as a whole, reports: Vaccine-induced responses were seen in roughly 93% of patients, spanning several MHC alleles.

TCRdb keeps only in-frame clones here, not all; method: immunoSEQ multiplex PCR. The sample yields 30,000 to 35,000 clones, 90% seen once. The time point here: week 11, during vaccination. The investigators gave 300 ug of mutant IDH1 20-mer peptide in each vaccine dose, together with topical imiquimod. The CDR3 has 14 amino acids. The V and J ends lost 3 bases and 1 base respectively, with 11 bases between them. Per germline, CDR1 SGHRS and CDR2 YFSETQ. A note on this clone: Its antigen is not known.

V usage is TRBV5-1 and J usage is TRBJ2-7; D call uncertain. The receptor's source is a man younger than 35 with glioma. This specimen consisted of PBMCs, obtained from a glioma patient whose treatment included an IDH1 peptide vaccine. In DNA, the CDR3 is TGCGCCAGCAGCTCGACGGGTCCATCCTACGAGCAGTACTTC. This translates into CASSSTGPSYEQYF.